This is a list of T cell receptor beta chains from one sample in a study of blood T cell repertoires in COVID-19. Data came from immunoSEQ multiplex PCR; TCRdb stores just in-frame clones and leaves some out. The sample consists of around 120,000 clones, less than 90% of them appearing once. Sequenced input: peripheral blood. The origin of the receptors is a man older than 75 with acute or convalescent COVID-19. Each CDR3 is given without its conserved first and last residue. The D gene is left open where the match is weak. Some rows have no size entry. The others give once, few or many, or a class for an expanded clone.

>TRBV5-1|NA|NA
ASSLDTGNTGELF
>TRBV12-3/TRBV12-4|TRBD1|few
ASSFTGGYGYT
>TRBV5-5|NA|NA
ASSLLRGTNYGYT
>TRBV11-2|NA|NA
ASSLSLTRQGY
>TRBV27|NA|NA
ASSTRLNLGETQY
>TRBV7-9|NA|NA
ASSLGQEANYGYT
>TRBV6-1|NA|once
ASSVYQGQSSYEQY
>TRBV7-2|NA|NA
ASSPLTVSGELF
>TRBV24-1|TRBD1|NA
ATGCGVYRGTVYEQY
>TRBV5-5|TRBD1|once
ASSWDRENYGYT
>TRBV18|TRBD1|few
ASSLSGQYNSPLH
>TRBV10-3|TRBD1|NA
ANRGQEKYGYT
>TRBV18|NA|once
ASSPDRPYEQY
>TRBV27|TRBD2|NA
ASSYQAGESYEQY
>TRBV18|NA|NA
ASSPGGEQY
>TRBV7-8|TRBD1|NA
ASSLADWGQGAEAF
>TRBV5-6|NA|NA
ASSFFGGDQETQY
>TRBV7-2|NA|NA
ASSLSRTDAF
>TRBV6-2/TRBV6-3|TRBD1|NA
ASSYSTQGARSNQPQH
>TRBV7-2|NA|NA
ASSLGQVGTTEAF
>TRBV28|NA|NA
ASSPSGVRNQPQH
>TRBV5-5|TRBD2|NA
ASSLGLAGYNEQF
>TRBV24-1|NA|NA
ATMLQGSYGYT
>TRBV24-1|TRBD1|NA
ATSALDRGGEKLF
>TRBV4-2|TRBD1|NA
ASSQGQGKGYT
>TRBV18|NA|NA
ASSQGILNTEAF
>TRBV19|NA|NA
ASSRSSGANVLT
>TRBV14|NA|once
ASSQGQLTYEQY
>TRBV7-9|TRBD2|NA
ASSPTITSGIGNEQF
>TRBV5-4|TRBD2|once
ASSLKVAGGETQY
>TRBV7-2|TRBD1|NA
ASSLAGRGQETQY
>TRBV4-1|NA|NA
ASSQGEAAARF
>TRBV6-5|TRBD1|NA
ASSTRGTGGNIQY
>TRBV5-1|TRBD1|NA
ASSLTSGTAFRANEKLF
>TRBV5-5|NA|NA
ASSLAGLLFSGANVLT
>TRBV7-9|NA|NA
ASSLGSSADTQY
>TRBV4-2|TRBD1|NA
ASSPDRQGPYGYT
>TRBV3-1/TRBV3-2|NA|NA
ASSFTDTQY
>TRBV6-5|TRBD2|NA
ASSLSGSQRETQY
>TRBV7-3|TRBD2|many
ASSPRTSGNNEQF